A single sample gave rise to the 26 T cell receptor beta chains below, sequenced in a study of T-cell reconstitution after alpha-beta-depleted transplantation in children. Unique molecular identifiers were used to barcode this TCRbeta library. TCRdb used MiXCR to reprocess the PCR reads, holding one entry per CDR3 protein. The data hold about 610,000 distinct CDR3 sequences, with more than 9% observed a single time. The specimen was PBMCs from the stem cell graft donor, collected from the stem cell graft. These receptor sequences come from a human donor who donated a stem cell graft to a child with acute myeloid leukemia.

The chain employs TRBV6-2 or TRBV6-3 and TRBJ2-7, with TRBD2 matching 11 bases. Germline V gene data show CDR1 as MNHEY and CDR2 as SVGEGT. The CDR3 is made up of 16 amino acids. V was pared by 0 bases and J by 1 base, with 2 bases of the junction left unmatched. CDR3 in amino acids: CASSYSGTSGSYEQYF. CDR3 nucleotide sequence: TGTGCCAGCAGTTACTCCGGGACTAGCGGATCCTACGAGCAGTACTTC.

The chain recombines TRBV4-3 with TRBJ2-1; TRBD2 matches 10 bases. V was clipped by 0 bases and J by 6 bases; unmatched bases: 2. The CDR3 runs 15 residues. Germline CDR1 and CDR2: LGHNA and YSLEER. CDR3: CASSQEAGGGNEQFF. The CDR3 DNA is TGCGCCAGCAGCCAAGAAGCGGGAGGGGGCAATGAGCAGTTCTTC.

This rearrangement joins TRBV20-1 to TRBJ2-2; D is uncertain. Trimming pared 6 bases from V and 6 bases from J, leaving 14 bases between. From germline, CDR1 is DFQATT and CDR2 SNEGSKA (reference sequence). The CDR3 length is 13 residues. The DNA of the CDR3 is TGCAGTGCCACCCTCCCAAGGGCCGGGGAGCTGTTTTTT. It specifies CSATLPRAGELFF.

The V call is TRBV7-2, the J call TRBJ1-4; a possible D gene is TRBD1 (5 bases). The CDR3 runs to 12 residues. Germline assignment: CDR1 SGHTA and CDR2 FQGNSA. The ends were cut back, 2 bases at V and 9 bases at J, with 7 bases in the middle. The CDR3 DNA is TGTGCCAGCAGCTTACCGGGGCAAAAACTGTTTTTT. The encoded protein is CASSLPGQKLFF.

V usage is TRBV4-3 and J usage is TRBJ2-1, with 8 positions matching TRBD2. The CDR3 is 17 residues long. Trimming took 2 bases from V and 0 from J; bases not matched to a gene: 6. The germline gives CDR1 LGHNA, CDR2 YSLEER. The CDR3, as DNA: TGCGCCAGCAGCCAACTTAGCGGGAAGGGCTCCTACAATGAGCAGTTCTTC. Its translation: CASSQLSGKGSYNEQFF.

The V call is TRBV12-3 or TRBV12-4, the J call TRBJ2-2; D might be TRBD2 (6 bases). V shed 6 bases and J shed 3 bases, with 17 bases lying between them. The CDR3 totals 16 residues. CDR3: CASSPYGGTYTGELFF. In DNA form, the CDR3 reads TGTGCCAGCAGCCCCTACGGCGGGACGTACACCGGGGAGCTGTTTTTT.

This clonotype was detected ten times or more. This chain connects TRBV28 to TRBJ1-1; the D is unclear. The germline V gene encodes CDR1 MDHEN and CDR2 SYDVKM. The V gene lost 5 bases and the J gene lost 4 bases, with 11 bases spanning the gap. The CDR3 runs to 13 residues. CDR3 nucleotide sequence: TGTGCCAGCAGTCCCCTCCCGGGCACTGAAGCTTTCTTT. It encodes CASSPLPGTEAFF.

This clonotype showed up many times. The V call is TRBV15, the J call TRBJ1-6; D ambiguous. The ends were cut back, 0 bases at V and 9 bases at J, with 9 bases in the middle. The germline V gene encodes CDR1 LNHNV and CDR2 YYDKDF (reference sequence). CDR3 length: 14 amino acids. The CDR3 is CATSRDPMGSPLHF. The CDR3 DNA sequence: TGTGCCACCAGCAGAGATCCGATGGGTTCACCCCTCCACTTT.

This clonotype was seen at least ten times. This chain uses TRBV2 with TRBJ2-1; TRBD2 agrees at 11 bases. The trim removed 7 bases at V and 2 bases at J, leaving 4 bases unmatched. The CDR3 spans 15 residues. CDR1 is SNHLY and CDR2 is FYNNEI in the germline V gene. This CDR3 is CASITSGGTYNEQFF. The CDR3, as DNA: TGTGCCAGCATTACTAGCGGGGGTACCTACAATGAGCAGTTCTTC.

This clonotype was observed a few times. The chain recombines TRBV2 with TRBJ2-7; TRBD2 aligns across 10 bases. Germline V lookup: CDR1 SNHLY, CDR2 FYNNEI. This CDR3 is 14 amino acids long. Unmatched junction bases numbered 6, after V lost 5 bases and J lost 5 bases. The CDR3 coding sequence is TGTGCCAGCAGTATCCTAGCGGGAGAGGACGAGCAGTACTTC. Translation gives CASSILAGEDEQYF. Complete variable domain (other parts from reference TRBV2 and TRBJ2-7): EPEVTQTPSHQVTQMGQEVILRCVPISNHLYFYWYRQILGQKVEFLVSFYNNEISEKSEIFDDQFSVERPDGSNFTLKIRSTKLEDSAMYFCASSILAGEDEQYFGPGTRLTVT.

Many counts were recorded for this clonotype. The chain has TRBV20-1 and TRBJ1-2; D call uncertain. Germline-derived CDR1 and CDR2 are DFQATT and SNEGSKA (reference sequence). The CDR3 runs 15 residues. Trimming pared 0 bases from V and 4 bases from J, leaving 15 bases between. The CDR3 loop is CSARERAGGSYGYTF. CDR3 nucleotides: TGCAGTGCTAGAGAACGGGCAGGCGGTAGCTATGGCTACACCTTC.

The V and J genes are TRBV10-2 and TRBJ1-1; no clear D. The V end was cut by 0 bases, the J end by 1 base, with 6 bases between. The CDR3 extends over 14 amino acids. Germline CDR1 is WSHSY and CDR2 is SAAADI. Here the CDR3 reads CASSESFSNTEAFF. For the CDR3, the DNA is TGCGCCAGCAGTGAGTCGTTTTCGAACACTGAAGCTTTCTTT.

V usage is TRBV20-1 and J usage is TRBJ1-5; D gene unclear. The V gene's germline CDR1 is DFQATT and CDR2 SNEGSKA (reference sequence). The CDR3 length is 13 residues. V shed 0 bases and J shed 1 base, with 4 bases lying between them. This CDR3 is CSARERSNQPQHF. The CDR3 DNA sequence: TGCAGTGCTAGAGAAAGGAGCAATCAGCCCCAGCATTTT.

Notes on this clonotype: Since a much larger clone is just one base distant, this may be a read error. This sequence joins TRBV3-1 and TRBJ2-3, with D uncertain. The CDR3 has 14 residues. Germline V gene data show CDR1 as LGHDT and CDR2 as YNNKEL (reference sequence). V lost 0 bases and J lost 8, with 12 bases in between. The CDR3 nucleotides read TGTGCCAGCAGCCAAGATGGGTCAGTTGGTACGCAGTATTTT. Its protein is CASSQDGSVGTQYF.

A few counts support this clonotype. The chain uses TRBV9 and TRBJ2-7; no reliable D call. Trimming stripped 4 bases from V and 1 base from J, with 15 bases between. The CDR3 is 15 amino acids. The germline gives CDR1 SGDLS, CDR2 YYNGEE. The CDR3 loop reads CASSLNRGPSYEQYF. For the CDR3, the DNA is TGTGCCAGCAGCCTTAATCGCGGACCGTCCTACGAGCAGTACTTC.

This clonotype was found many times. The chain has TRBV9 and TRBJ1-2, with 7 bases that match TRBD1. V shed 4 bases, J shed 3 bases, and the junction held 9 bases outside the gene matches. This CDR3 spans 15 amino acids. The germline V gene has CDR1 SGDLS and CDR2 YYNGEE. The CDR3 loop is CASSPPQGHDYGYTF. In nucleotides, the CDR3 is TGTGCCAGCAGCCCCCCACAGGGGCACGACTATGGCTACACCTTC.

The chain employs TRBV6-5 and TRBJ2-2; 11 bases align to TRBD1. V was pared by 4 bases and J by 5 bases, with 6 bases of the junction left unmatched. CDR1 is MNHEY, CDR2 SVGAGI, per germline. This CDR3 has 16 residues. CDR3 amino acids: CASSLIRDRGTGELFF. As DNA, the CDR3 is TGTGCCAGCAGTTTAATCCGGGACAGGGGGACCGGGGAGCTGTTTTTT.

The table lists this clonotype with a few counts. This rearrangement joins TRBV20-1 to TRBJ2-2, with D uncertain. Germline loops: CDR1 DFQATT, CDR2 SNEGSKA (reference sequence). The CDR3 contains 14 residues. V was trimmed by 1 base and J by 6 bases, leaving 12 bases between them. The CDR3 spells CSARGTDVAGELFF. CDR3 DNA: TGCAGTGCTAGAGGTACGGACGTGGCCGGGGAGCTGTTTTTT.

This sequence joins TRBV20-1 and TRBJ2-1; 14 positions agree with TRBD2. CDR1 is DFQATT and CDR2 is SNEGSKA in the germline V gene (reference sequence). J was trimmed by 9 bases and V by 0 bases; bases with no gene match: 10. The CDR3 runs to 17 residues. Written as DNA, the CDR3 is TGCAGTGCTAGAGACTTGGGGGGACTAGCGGGAGTTTTTGAGCAGTTCTTC. It encodes CSARDLGGLAGVFEQFF.

The V call is TRBV12-3 or TRBV12-4, the J call TRBJ2-2; D is undetermined. V was shortened by 3 bases and J by 2 bases, with 13 bases between the two germline ends. This CDR3 region has 16 residues. CDR3 residues: CASSLDRVPNTGELFF. The CDR3 DNA sequence: TGTGCCAGCAGTTTGGATAGGGTTCCCAACACCGGGGAGCTGTTTTTT.

This clonotype has a handful of counts. V gene TRBV20-1 combines with J gene TRBJ2-2; 7 nucleotides line up with TRBD2. The CDR3 has 15 amino acids. After removal of 3 bases from V and 6 bases from J, the junction contained 10 bases not matched to a gene. CDR1 and CDR2 from the germline V gene are DFQATT and SNEGSKA (reference sequence). DNA of the CDR3: TGCAGTGCTAGCCCTAGCGGCAGGAGCCCCGGGGAGCTGTTTTTT. Amino acid sequence: CSASPSGRSPGELFF.

This clonotype has only a few counts. This chain connects TRBV15 to TRBJ2-5; 8 bases are a match to TRBD1. Losses at the gene ends were 1 base for V and 5 bases for J; bases not matched to a gene: 6. CDR1 and CDR2 from the germline V gene are LNHNV and YYDKDF (reference sequence). The CDR3 consists of 15 residues. CDR3: CATSRGQGIGETQYF. The CDR3 DNA follows: TGTGCCACCAGCAGAGGACAGGGGATCGGGGAGACCCAGTACTTC.

There are many counts of this clonotype. The CDR3 region is CASSPLATGESEQYF. The CDR3 DNA is TGTGCCAGCAGCCCTTTGGCGACAGGGGAGAGCGAGCAGTACTTC. The V call is TRBV12-3 or TRBV12-4, the J call TRBJ2-7; 8 bases map to TRBD1. V was pared by 6 bases and J by 6 bases, with 13 bases of the junction left unmatched. The CDR3 has 15 residues.

This clonotype occurred many times. The chain links TRBV12-3 or TRBV12-4 to TRBJ1-5; D uncertain. Trimming shortened V by 3 bases and J by 9 bases, and 9 bases separated the two germline ends. The CDR3 sequence is 12 residues long. The CDR3 sequence is CASSFKIGPQHF. CDR3 coding DNA: TGTGCCAGCAGTTTTAAGATTGGGCCCCAGCATTTT.

The chain uses TRBV19 and TRBJ2-1; 12 positions match TRBD2. This CDR3 has 19 amino acids. Per the germline V gene, CDR1 is LNHDA and CDR2 is SQIVND (reference sequence). V lost 4 bases and J lost 0; bases outside the gene matches: 10. CDR3 sequence (DNA): TGTGCCAGTAGTACTCGACTAGCGGGAGCCCTAAGCTCCTACAATGAGCAGTTCTTC. It codes for CASSTRLAGALSSYNEQFF.

This chain uses TRBV6-5 with TRBJ1-4; D is uncertain. The CDR3 is made up of 14 amino acids. The ends were cut back, 0 bases at V and 6 bases at J, with 8 bases in the middle. Germline V gene sequence: CDR1 MNHEY, CDR2 SVGAGI. The CDR3 sequence: CASSYSVGDEKLFF. For the CDR3, the DNA is TGTGCCAGCAGTTACTCGGTTGGGGATGAAAAACTGTTTTTT.